The entry below describes one TCR beta chain. Its matching antigen is unknown. CDR1 is MDHEN, CDR2 SYDVKM, per germline. The length of the CDR3 is 15 residues. J gave up 4 bases and V 5 bases, and 8 bases lay outside the gene matches. Treatment given: around 19 received Ad26.COV2.S at low or high dose, single or two shots; several received placebo; per-sample allocation not given. Sampling was performed 63 days after the first vaccine or placebo injection. Produced via immunoSEQ multiplex PCR; TCRdb's table is partial and in-frame only. The sample has approximately 340,000 clones, 80% to 90% seen once. The data were taken from a study of Ad26.COV2.S vaccination and SARS-CoV-2 variants. For the study at large: Dosing was one shot or two shots 56 days apart.

Broader study findings: A substantial breadth of spike-specific CD8+ and CD4+ T cell responses after vaccination has been reported. Across vaccine and placebo recipients, the breadth of non-spike TCRs was similar. Placebo recipients trailed vaccine recipients in spike-specific TCR breadth.

The TCR comes from a person between 18 and 65 years old who received the Ad26.COV2.S COVID-19 vaccine or a placebo. The V call is TRBV28, the J call TRBJ2-3; TRBD2 matches 8 bases. Material: peripheral blood, obtained in a trial of Ad26.COV2.S vaccine versus placebo. The DNA of the CDR3 is TGTGCCAGCAGTCCCGGCACTAGCGGCGCAGATACGCAGTATTTT. It yields the protein CASSPGTSGADTQYF.